This is a list of T cell receptor beta chains from one sample in a study of blood T cell repertoires in COVID-19. Only in-frame clones appear in the TCRdb table, and some are missing; sequencing was by immunoSEQ multiplex PCR. The sample records around 400,000 clones, about nine tenths being singletons. The sample comprised PBMCs or T cells enriched from blood (not recorded which). The receptors here all came from a woman in her twenties or thirties who had recovered from COVID-19. Each CDR3 is given without its conserved first and last residue.

j_call v_call cdr3_aa
TRBJ2-2 TRBV5-1 ASRGGAVNTGELF
TRBJ1-1 TRBV5-1 ASQGAVPNTEAF
TRBJ1-1 TRBV24-1 ATSDPRRGTEAF
TRBJ2-3 TRBV28 ASSPTNGLAGSTDTQY
TRBJ2-1 TRBV6-5 ASSYTLAEYNEQF
TRBJ2-3 TRBV19 ASSTAGAAGLSTDTQY
TRBJ2-3 TRBV4-1 ASSQDWASGRSGTDTQY
TRBJ1-1 TRBV19 ASSRDRQGMTGKNTEAF
TRBJ2-7 TRBV15 ATSAPPTGVD
TRBJ2-7 TRBV24-1 ATSLGAGYEQY
TRBJ1-2 TRBV7-9 ASSFIPGQGRGYT
TRBJ2-5 TRBV7-2 ACPRLGETQY
TRBJ1-2 TRBV3-1/TRBV3-2 ASSQETTGVYGYT
TRBJ1-4 TRBV12-5 ASGNYREDEKLF
TRBJ2-2 TRBV28 ASSSARRGRSGELF
TRBJ1-1 TRBV30 AWKRTEAF
TRBJ1-4 TRBV30 AWTGSHGREKLF
TRBJ1-4 TRBV12-5 ATSQGFNEKLF
TRBJ2-3 TRBV20-1 SASRLAEKPSTDTQY
TRBJ1-6 TRBV30 AWSRGEGPGNSPLH
TRBJ2-7 TRBV7-9 ASSLELDAYEQY
TRBJ2-7 TRBV29-1 SVAPGGGISYEQY
TRBJ1-2 TRBV19 ASSITGSYGYT
TRBJ2-1 TRBV3-1/TRBV3-2 ASSQLQGKTYNEQF